What follows describes a single T cell receptor (beta chain). The specificity of this receptor is unknown. No per-base quality is available; no much larger clone lies one base away. After removal of 3 bases from V and 7 bases from J, the junction retains 6 bases not matched to a gene. CDR1 and CDR2 are read off the germline V gene as SGDLS and YYNGEE. Reading from cysteine to phenylalanine, the CDR3 counts 14 amino acids. The CDR3 DNA has 42 bases and is translated from base 1. The sample is drawn from a study of T cells in Graves' hyperthyroidism and ophthalmopathy (dated by TCRdb to about 2019). Context from the whole study: Peripheral blood samples were taken at the time of initial diagnosis, prior to any treatment. To identify TCR V-J signatures that set the groups apart, the researchers used a discovery cohort of about a hundred patients, made up of under 45 with Graves' ophthalmopathy and approximately 57 with stable Graves' hyperthyroidism. Prospective prediction of ophthalmopathy was tested in an independent validation cohort of 18 to 20 hyperthyroidism patients and 15 to 17 patients who later progressed to ophthalmopathy. After sampling, hyperthyroidism patients received methimazole starting at 30 mg daily, and ophthalmopathy patients received high-dose intravenous methylprednisolone. TCR Vbeta CDR3 sequencing of 120 to 150 peripheral blood samples (roughly 43 ophthalmopathy, approximately 80 hyperthyroidism and around 17 progressor patients) is reported in the paper. The 100 discovery patients were randomly split 7:3 into training and test sets. The study also compared thyroid tissue and blood T-cell repertoires from more than 5 Graves' hyperthyroidism patients.

Graves' hyperthyroidism was defined as stable when no progression to ophthalmopathy occurred over 18 months of follow-up. Hyperthyroidism patients were newly diagnosed, with disease duration under 2 months, and aged 18 to 65 years. Exclusion was applied to patients with uncontrolled infections, other autoimmune diseases, pregnancy or lactation. Diagnoses were based on clinical symptoms, serum thyroxine and TRAb, thyroid ultrasound and orbital computed tomography. PBMCs were isolated from about 10 ml of fresh peripheral blood by Ficoll-Paque density gradient centrifugation. Total RNA was extracted using Trizol reagent, and RNA quality was assessed on an Agilent 2100 Bioanalyzer. Summary of the overall study and its limitations: A model built on a 13 V-J signature distinguished ophthalmopathy from stable hyperthyroidism, reaching roughly 88% sensitivity and approximately 81% specificity in cross-validation and 80%/75% in testing. Blood samples also contained most of the expanded thyroid clonotypes (frequency above 0.001), which suggests that blood repertoires may reflect thyroid immune responses. No statistical method was used to fix the sample size in advance, and group allocation was not hidden from the investigators. During validation, the model predicted progression to ophthalmopathy a median of around 7 months ahead of onset, with almost 71% sensitivity and about 75% specificity.

TCR beta CDR3 regions were amplified from RNA transcripts. The first round of RT-PCR for the TCR CDR3 was performed with the HTBI primer set and the Qiagen OneStep RT-PCR kit. The libraries were constructed in a second round of multiplex PCR and then size-selected and purified. Sequencing of the libraries was done on an Illumina HiSeq2000 using paired-end 100 bp reads. The source study handled its data this way. SOAPnuke was used to process the raw data, throwing out any read that contained adapters or uncalled bases, had a mean Phred below 15, or lacked an exact constant-primer or identifier match. COPE v1.2.5 was used to merge the high-quality paired reads, and each unique nucleotide sequence was defined as a clonotype. MiTCR v1.1 was used to align clonotypes to the IMGT TRBV, TRBD and TRBJ reference segments. The analysis included only V-J combinations with a frequency above 0.0001, which together covered around 99% of the repertoires. A TCS score was defined as the ratio of F50 (clonal expansion) to E x V (chaos), with BLOSUM62-based TCRdist applied between CDR3 peptides within each V-J. Welch's t-statistics and random forest reduced several hundred V-J features to 10 to 15, which were used in a naive Bayes classifier (R e1071). TCRdb applied fastp at Q25 and MiXCR to the public reads, then kept only in-frame beta chains. Each CDR3 protein gets just one entry, which takes the most common genes and DNA from the rows behind it. For this entry, the V and J calls and clone size follow TCRdb and not the study's own pipeline. This sample has approximately 530,000 distinct CDR3 sequences in its table, and 16% of those were observed once. The ten most abundant clones make up around a sixth of the sample.

The source is a woman aged 18-30 years with Graves' hyperthyroidism. Source material: blood. The chain couples TRBV9 to TRBJ2-4, with 8 junctional bases fitting TRBD2. CDR3 loop: CASSAGLGSNIQYF. The DNA sequence is TGTGCCAGCAGCGCGGGACTAGGGAGCAACATTCAGTACTTC.